The 18 T cell receptor beta chains given below trace back to one sample, sequenced in a study of T cell responses to AZD1222 COVID-19 vaccine. Profiled with immunoSEQ multiplex PCR; TCRdb holds only in-frame clones, not every one. The table records around 73,000 clones, roughly nine tenths of them present only once. Sequenced material: peripheral blood, taken 28 days after the second AZD1222 dose. These TCRs come from an adult who received the AZD1222 COVID-19 vaccine.

The chain uses TRBV29-1 and TRBJ1-1; D is perhaps TRBD1 (5 bases). Germline V gives CDR1 SQVTM, CDR2 ANQGSEA. This CDR3 has 15 residues. V was clipped by 4 bases and J by 0 bases, with 15 bases between them. This CDR3 reads CSVGPQGVMNTEAFF. For the CDR3, the DNA is TGCAGCGTTGGCCCCCAGGGTGTCATGAACACTGAAGCTTTCTTT.

V gene TRBV7-2 combines with J gene TRBJ1-1; TRBD1 agrees at 7 bases. Germline V gene lookup returns CDR1 SGHTA and CDR2 FQGNSA. With V trimmed by 5 bases and J by 1 base, 10 bases remained unmatched. This CDR3 is built from 16 residues. The CDR3 here is CASSPWRGLGNTEAFF. The CDR3 DNA reads TGTGCCAGCAGCCCCTGGAGGGGGCTGGGGAACACTGAAGCTTTCTTT.

This clone came up once. This chain uses TRBV24-1 with TRBJ2-1, with 8 bases fitting TRBD2. Germline CDR1 and CDR2: KGHDR and SFDVKD. This CDR3 spans 16 amino acids. The V segment lost 4 bases and the J segment 4 bases; nucleotides outside the gene matches: 8. The CDR3 DNA follows: TGTGCCACCAGTGAGCAAAAAGCGGGAGCATACAATGAGCAGTTCTTC. This codes for CATSEQKAGAYNEQFF.

This chain connects TRBV5-1 to TRBJ1-2; D gene uncertain. Trimming removed 5 bases from V and 0 bases from J, with 14 bases in between. This CDR3 is 15 amino acids long. Looked up from germline, CDR1 is SGHRS and CDR2 is YFSETQ. The CDR3 sequence is CASRLDGTSNYGYTF. CDR3 DNA: TGCGCCAGCAGACTGGACGGAACTTCTAACTATGGCTACACCTTC.

The gene calls are TRBV14 and TRBJ2-2; D perhaps matches TRBD2 (6 bases). Germline V CDR1 and CDR2: SGHDN, FVKESK. The CDR3 length is 14 residues. V gave up 3 bases and J gave up 4 bases, with 9 bases separating them. For the CDR3, the DNA is TGTGCCAGCAGCCAGGGACTCAGCACCGGGGAGCTGTTTTTT. Protein product: CASSQGLSTGELFF.

This chain uses TRBV4-2 with TRBJ2-7; 11 bases fit TRBD1. From germline, CDR1 is LGHNA and CDR2 YNFKEQ. This CDR3 is 14 amino acids long. The ends lost 4 bases at V and 7 bases at J; junction bases unmatched: 6. The CDR3 DNA reads as TGTGCCAGCAGCCTATCGGACAGGGGGCGTGAGCAGTACTTC. Protein product: CASSLSDRGREQYF.

The V and J genes are TRBV4-3 and TRBJ1-6; D uncertain. The CDR3 has 17 amino acids. Trimming took off 0 bases at V and 4 bases at J, with 13 bases between the two ends. Germline CDR1 reads LGHNA; CDR2 reads YSLEER. The CDR3 spells CASSQESRPPYNSPLHF. The CDR3 nucleotides are TGCGCCAGCAGCCAAGAGTCGAGGCCGCCGTATAATTCACCCCTCCACTTT.

V and J are TRBV27 and TRBJ2-2, with D tentatively TRBD1 (5 bases). The CDR3 extends over 14 amino acids. V shed 1 base and J shed 6 bases, with 9 bases lying between them. The germline V gene encodes CDR1 MNHEY and CDR2 SMNVEV (reference sequence). The CDR3 DNA follows: TGTGCCAGCAGTTTATGGCAGGGCCCCGGGGAGCTGTTTTTT. Translation: CASSLWQGPGELFF.

The rearrangement links TRBV20-1 to TRBJ2-1, with 7 bases identical to TRBD2. This CDR3 is built from 14 residues. After removal of 3 bases from V and 2 bases from J, the junction contained 4 bases not matched to a gene. CDR1 is DFQATT, CDR2 SNEGSKA, per germline (reference sequence). CDR3 residues: CSASPAGAYNEQFF. CDR3 sequence (DNA): TGCAGTGCTAGTCCGGCGGGGGCCTACAATGAGCAGTTCTTC.

V gene TRBV12-3 or TRBV12-4 combines with J gene TRBJ2-2; no firm D call. There are 12 residues in the CDR3. With 3 bases removed from V and 5 bases from J, the gap between germline ends came to 4 bases. The CDR3 DNA is TGTGCCAGCAGTTTTCTTACCGGGGAGCTGTTTTTT. Amino acid sequence: CASSFLTGELFF.

The chain's CDR3 is CASTSAAWGHRNYGYTF. CDR3 sequence (DNA): TGTGCCAGCACCTCAGCGGCGTGGGGGCATCGTAACTATGGCTACACCTTC. This chain uses TRBV9 with TRBJ1-2, with D maybe TRBD1 (6 bases). Looked up from germline, CDR1 is SGDLS and CDR2 is YYNGEE. Trimming pared 6 bases from V and 1 base from J, leaving 22 bases between. The CDR3 loop spans 17 amino acids.

The chain is built from TRBV27 and TRBJ1-3; D might be TRBD1 (6 bases). The CDR3 runs 17 residues. Germline CDR1 is MNHEY and CDR2 is SMNVEV (reference sequence). Trimming shortened V by 5 bases and J by 4 bases, and 21 bases separated the two germline ends. DNA for the CDR3: TGTGCCAGCAGTCTCTCGGGGCCCGGGGGCGGGGGAAACACCATATATTTT. This codes for CASSLSGPGGGGNTIYF.

The V call is TRBV7-9, the J call TRBJ2-3; tentative D call: TRBD1 (6 bases). CDR3 length: 15 amino acids. The V end was cut by 6 bases, the J end by 4 bases, with 17 bases between. Germline V gene sequence: CDR1 SEHNR, CDR2 FQNEAQ (reference sequence). The CDR3 nucleotides are TGTGCCAGCAGTGAGGGGGTCAGGGTGTCAGATACGCAGTATTTT. This encodes CASSEGVRVSDTQYF. The complete variable domain, with remaining parts taken from reference TRBV7-9 and TRBJ2-3, reads DTGVSQNPRHKITKRGQNVTFRCDPISEHNRLYWYRQTLGQGPEFLTYFQNEAQLEKSRLLSDRFSAERPKGSFSTLEIQRTEQGDSAMYLCASSEGVRVSDTQYFGPGTRLTVL.

J is TRBJ2-5 and V is TRBV11-2, with 9 bases aligning to TRBD1. V lost 5 bases and J lost 4; bases outside the gene matches: 8. CDR1 and CDR2 (germline): SGHAT, FQNNGV. The CDR3 loop spans 15 amino acids. The CDR3 reads CASSRGQGSRETQYF. The CDR3 nucleotides read TGTGCCAGCAGCCGCGGACAGGGGTCGAGAGAGACCCAGTACTTC. The full variable domain, completed using reference TRBV11-2 and TRBJ2-5, is EAGVAQSPRYKIIEKRQSVAFWCNPISGHATLYWYQQILGQGPKLLIQFQNNGVVDDSQLPKDRFSAERLKGVDSTLKIQPAKLEDSAVYLCASSRGQGSRETQYFGPGTRLLVL.

The J gene is TRBJ2-5, the V gene TRBV9; 9 bases are a match to TRBD1. Losses at the gene ends were 0 bases for V and 5 bases for J; bases not matched to a gene: 11. Per germline, CDR1 SGDLS and CDR2 YYNGEE. The CDR3 extends over 17 amino acids. CDR3 sequence reads: CASSVGGGQGFGETQYF. In nucleotides, the CDR3 is TGTGCCAGCAGCGTAGGGGGCGGACAGGGGTTCGGGGAGACCCAGTACTTC.

The chain joins TRBV6-5 to TRBJ2-7; TRBD1 or TRBD2 may be the D gene (5 bases each). This CDR3 has 13 amino acids. In germline, CDR1 is MNHEY, CDR2 SVGAGI. The V gene lost 6 bases and the J gene lost 0 bases, with 9 bases spanning the gap. The CDR3 here is CASSYGTSYEQYF. DNA of the CDR3: TGTGCCAGCAGCTACGGGACCTCCTACGAGCAGTACTTC.

As DNA, the CDR3 is TGTGCCAGCGGCCAAGGGACAGGCGAAGGATTGGAGCAGTACTTC. It yields the protein CASGQGTGEGLEQYF. This sequence joins TRBV2 and TRBJ2-7; TRBD1 agrees at 8 bases. In germline, CDR1 is SNHLY, CDR2 FYNNEI. J gave up 7 bases and V 8 bases, and 16 bases lay outside the gene matches. The CDR3 consists of 15 residues.

The rearrangement links TRBV3-1 (or the pseudogene TRBV3-2) to TRBJ2-1; TRBD2 agrees at 8 bases. This CDR3 has 18 residues. CDR1 and CDR2 from the germline V gene are LGHDT and YNNKEL (reference sequence). V trimming: 2 bases; J trimming: 7 bases; junction bases outside the gene matches: 16. In DNA, the CDR3 is TGTGCCAGCAGCCAAAGGGTCGGGAGGGCCTCTCTTGTAAATGAGCAGTTCTTC. Protein: CASSQRVGRASLVNEQFF.